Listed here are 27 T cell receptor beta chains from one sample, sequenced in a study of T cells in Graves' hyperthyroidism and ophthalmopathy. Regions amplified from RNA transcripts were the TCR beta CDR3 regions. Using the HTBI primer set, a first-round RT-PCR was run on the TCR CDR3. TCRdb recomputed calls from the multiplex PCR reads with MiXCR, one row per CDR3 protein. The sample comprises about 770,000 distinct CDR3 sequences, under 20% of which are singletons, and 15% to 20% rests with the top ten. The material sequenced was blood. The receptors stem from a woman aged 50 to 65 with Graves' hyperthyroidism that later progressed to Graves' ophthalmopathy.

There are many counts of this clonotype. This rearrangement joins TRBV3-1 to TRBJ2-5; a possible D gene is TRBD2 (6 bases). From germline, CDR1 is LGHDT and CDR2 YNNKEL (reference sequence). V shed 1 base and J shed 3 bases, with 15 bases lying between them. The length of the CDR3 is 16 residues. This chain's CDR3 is CASSQGRRAGKETQYF. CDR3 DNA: TGTGCCAGCAGCCAAGGCCGGCGGGCGGGAAAAGAGACCCAGTACTTC.

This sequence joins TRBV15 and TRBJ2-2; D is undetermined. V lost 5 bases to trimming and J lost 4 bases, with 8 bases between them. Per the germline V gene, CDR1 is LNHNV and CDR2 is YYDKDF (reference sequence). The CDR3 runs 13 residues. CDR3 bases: TGTGCCACCAGCGGAGTAGGCACCGGGGAGCTGTTTTTT. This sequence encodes CATSGVGTGELFF.

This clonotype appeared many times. CDR3 in DNA: TGTGCCAGCAGTTGGGATGGTGTCAATGAGCAGTTCTTC. This gives the protein CASSWDGVNEQFF. The rearrangement joins TRBV27 to TRBJ2-1; D not resolved. The CDR3 extends over 13 amino acids. Germline V gene sequence: CDR1 MNHEY, CDR2 SMNVEV (reference sequence). V lost 4 bases and J 6 bases, leaving 10 bases between the germline ends.

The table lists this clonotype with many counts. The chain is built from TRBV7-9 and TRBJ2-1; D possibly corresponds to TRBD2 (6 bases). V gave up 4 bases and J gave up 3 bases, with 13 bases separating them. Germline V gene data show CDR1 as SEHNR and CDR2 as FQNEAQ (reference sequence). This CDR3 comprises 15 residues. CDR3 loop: CASSWGGEFYNEQFF. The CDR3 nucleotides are TGTGCCAGCAGCTGGGGCGGGGAGTTCTACAATGAGCAGTTCTTC.

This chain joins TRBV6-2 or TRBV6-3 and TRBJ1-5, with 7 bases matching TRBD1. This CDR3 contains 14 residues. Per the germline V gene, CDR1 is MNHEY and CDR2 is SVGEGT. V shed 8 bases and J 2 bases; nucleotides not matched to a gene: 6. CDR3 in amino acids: CASYDRAGNQPQHF. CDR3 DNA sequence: TGTGCCAGCTACGACAGGGCTGGCAATCAGCCCCAGCATTTT.

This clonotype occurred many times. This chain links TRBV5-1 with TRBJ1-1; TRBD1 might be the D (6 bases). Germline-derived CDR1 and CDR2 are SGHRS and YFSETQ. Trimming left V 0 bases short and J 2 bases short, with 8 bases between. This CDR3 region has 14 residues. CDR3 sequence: CASSLAGTNTEAFF. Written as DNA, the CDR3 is TGCGCCAGCAGCTTGGCCGGGACAAACACTGAAGCTTTCTTT.

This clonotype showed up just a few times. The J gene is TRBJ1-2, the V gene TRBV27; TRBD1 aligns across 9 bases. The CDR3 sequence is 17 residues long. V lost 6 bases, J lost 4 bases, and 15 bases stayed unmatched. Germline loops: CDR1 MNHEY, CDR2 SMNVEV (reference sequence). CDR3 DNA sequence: TGTGCCAGCAGGAGAGGGGGACAGGGATTGGGGTCCTATGGCTACACCTTC. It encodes CASRRGGQGLGSYGYTF.

The CDR3 loop reads CASSPPLRGDEQYF. CDR3 coding DNA: TGTGCCAGCAGTCCCCCATTGAGGGGAGACGAGCAGTACTTC. The V and J genes are TRBV25-1 and TRBJ2-7; perhaps D is TRBD1 or TRBD2 (5 bases each). Trimming pared 5 bases from V and 5 bases from J, leaving 16 bases between. Germline V lookup: CDR1 MGHDK, CDR2 SYGVNS. The CDR3 loop spans 14 amino acids.

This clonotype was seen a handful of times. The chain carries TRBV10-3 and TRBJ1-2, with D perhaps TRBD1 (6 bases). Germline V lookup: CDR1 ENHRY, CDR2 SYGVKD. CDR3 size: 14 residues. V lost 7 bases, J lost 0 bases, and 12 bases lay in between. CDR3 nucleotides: TGTGCCATCAACAGGGAGATATCTAACTATGGCTACACCTTC. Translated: CAINREISNYGYTF.

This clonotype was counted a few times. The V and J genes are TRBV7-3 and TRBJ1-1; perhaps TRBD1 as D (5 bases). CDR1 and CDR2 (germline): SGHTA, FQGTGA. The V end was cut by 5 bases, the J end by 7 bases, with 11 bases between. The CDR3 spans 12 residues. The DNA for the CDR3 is TGTGCCAGCAGCGGTCGGAGGGGTGAAGCTTTCTTT. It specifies CASSGRRGEAFF. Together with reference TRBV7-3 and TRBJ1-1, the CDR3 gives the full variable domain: GAGVSQTPSNKVTEKGKYVELRCDPISGHTALYWYRQSLGQGPEFLIYFQGTGAADDSGLPNDRFFAVRPEGSVSTLKIQRTERGDSAVYLCASSGRRGEAFFGQGTRLTVV.

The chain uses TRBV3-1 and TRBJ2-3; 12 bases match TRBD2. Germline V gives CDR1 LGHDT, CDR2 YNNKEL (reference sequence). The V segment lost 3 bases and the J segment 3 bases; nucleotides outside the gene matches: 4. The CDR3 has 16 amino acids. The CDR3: CASSHRTSGVTDTQYF. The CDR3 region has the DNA TGTGCCAGCAGCCACCGGACTAGCGGGGTGACAGATACGCAGTATTTT.

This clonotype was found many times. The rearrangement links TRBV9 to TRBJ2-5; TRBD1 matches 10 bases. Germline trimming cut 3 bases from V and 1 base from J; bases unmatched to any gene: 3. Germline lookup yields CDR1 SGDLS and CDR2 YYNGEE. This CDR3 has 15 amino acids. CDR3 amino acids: CASSGQGARQETQYF. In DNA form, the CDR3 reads TGTGCCAGCAGCGGACAGGGGGCGCGCCAAGAGACCCAGTACTTC.

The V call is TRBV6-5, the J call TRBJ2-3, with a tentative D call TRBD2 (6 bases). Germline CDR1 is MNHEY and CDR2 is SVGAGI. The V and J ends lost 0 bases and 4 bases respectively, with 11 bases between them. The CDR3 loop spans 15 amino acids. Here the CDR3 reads CASSYSMREADTQYF. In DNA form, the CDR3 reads TGTGCCAGCAGTTACTCGATGAGGGAGGCAGATACGCAGTATTTT.

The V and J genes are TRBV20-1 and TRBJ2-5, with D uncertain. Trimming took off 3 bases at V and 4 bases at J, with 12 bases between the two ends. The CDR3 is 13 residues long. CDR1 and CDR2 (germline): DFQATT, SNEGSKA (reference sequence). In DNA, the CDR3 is TGCAGTGCTAGTGGTTATAGCCGAGAGACCCAGTACTTC. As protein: CSASGYSRETQYF.

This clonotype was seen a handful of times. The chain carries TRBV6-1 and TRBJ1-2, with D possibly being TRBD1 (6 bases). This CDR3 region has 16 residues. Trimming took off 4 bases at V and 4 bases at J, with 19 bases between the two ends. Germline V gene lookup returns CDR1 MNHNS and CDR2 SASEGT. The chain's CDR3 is CASSASGTQRGYGYTF. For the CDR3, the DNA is TGTGCCAGCAGTGCATCCGGGACACAACGCGGCTATGGCTACACCTTC.

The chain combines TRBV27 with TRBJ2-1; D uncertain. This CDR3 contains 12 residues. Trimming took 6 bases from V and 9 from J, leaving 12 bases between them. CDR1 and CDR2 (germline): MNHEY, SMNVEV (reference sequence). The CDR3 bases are TGTGCCAGCAGCCCCGTGATCGGTGAGCAGTTCTTC. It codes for CASSPVIGEQFF.

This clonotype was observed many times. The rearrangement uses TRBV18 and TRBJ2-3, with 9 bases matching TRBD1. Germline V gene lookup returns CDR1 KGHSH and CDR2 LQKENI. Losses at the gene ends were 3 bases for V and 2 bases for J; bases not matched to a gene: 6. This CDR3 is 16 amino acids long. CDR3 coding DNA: TGTGCCAGCTCACCCCGGGGGACAGGGACCACAGATACGCAGTATTTT. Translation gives CASSPRGTGTTDTQYF.

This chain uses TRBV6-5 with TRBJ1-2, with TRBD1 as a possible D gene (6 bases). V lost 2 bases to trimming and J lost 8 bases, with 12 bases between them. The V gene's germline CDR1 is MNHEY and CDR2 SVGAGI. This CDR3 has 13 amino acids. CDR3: CASSYEGGLGYTF. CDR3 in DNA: TGTGCCAGCAGTTACGAAGGGGGACTCGGCTACACCTTC.

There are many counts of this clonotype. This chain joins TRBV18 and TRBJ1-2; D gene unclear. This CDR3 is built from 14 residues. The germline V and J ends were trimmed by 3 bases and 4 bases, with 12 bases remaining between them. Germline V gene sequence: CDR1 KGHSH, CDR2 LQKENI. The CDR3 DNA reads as TGTGCCAGCTCACCCGAATCAAACGGCTATGGCTACACCTTC. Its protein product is CASSPESNGYGYTF.

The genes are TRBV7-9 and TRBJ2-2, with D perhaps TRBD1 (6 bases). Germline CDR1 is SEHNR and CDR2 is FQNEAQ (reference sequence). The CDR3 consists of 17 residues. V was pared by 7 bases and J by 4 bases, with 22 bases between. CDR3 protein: CASIRFVPDRITGELFF. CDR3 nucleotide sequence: TGTGCCAGCATTCGGTTCGTTCCGGACAGAATCACCGGGGAGCTGTTTTTT.

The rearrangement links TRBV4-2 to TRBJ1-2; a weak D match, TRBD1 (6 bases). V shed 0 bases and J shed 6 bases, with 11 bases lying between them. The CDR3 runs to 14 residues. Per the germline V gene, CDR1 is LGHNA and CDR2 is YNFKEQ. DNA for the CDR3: TGTGCCAGCAGCCAAGATCCAGGGGCCCATGGCTACACCTTC. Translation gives CASSQDPGAHGYTF.

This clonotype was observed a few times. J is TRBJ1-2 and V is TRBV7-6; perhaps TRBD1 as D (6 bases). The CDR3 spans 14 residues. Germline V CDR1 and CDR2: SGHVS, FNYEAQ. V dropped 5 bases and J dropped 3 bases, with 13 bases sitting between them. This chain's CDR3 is CASSAGPGDYGYTF. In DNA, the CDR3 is TGTGCCAGCAGCGCGGGACCAGGGGACTATGGCTACACCTTC.

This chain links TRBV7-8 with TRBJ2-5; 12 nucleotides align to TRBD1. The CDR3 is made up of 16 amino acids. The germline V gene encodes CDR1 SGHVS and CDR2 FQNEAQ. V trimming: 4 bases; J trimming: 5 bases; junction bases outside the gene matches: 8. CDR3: CASSSAGTGGLETQYF. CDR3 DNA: TGTGCCAGCAGCTCCGCCGGGACAGGGGGCTTGGAGACCCAGTACTTC. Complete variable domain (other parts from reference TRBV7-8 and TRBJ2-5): GAGVSQSPRYKVAKRGQDVALRCDPISGHVSLFWYQQALGQGPEFLTYFQNEAQLDKSGLPSDRFFAERPEGSVSTLKIQRTQQEDSAVYLCASSSAGTGGLETQYFGPGTRLLVL.

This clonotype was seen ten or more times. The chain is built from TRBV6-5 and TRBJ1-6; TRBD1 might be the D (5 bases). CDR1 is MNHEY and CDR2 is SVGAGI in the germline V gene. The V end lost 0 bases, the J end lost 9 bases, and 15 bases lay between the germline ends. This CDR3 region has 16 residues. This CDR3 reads CASSYSGEEYFSPLHF. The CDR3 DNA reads TGTGCCAGCAGTTACTCGGGGGAAGAGTATTTTTCACCCCTCCACTTT.

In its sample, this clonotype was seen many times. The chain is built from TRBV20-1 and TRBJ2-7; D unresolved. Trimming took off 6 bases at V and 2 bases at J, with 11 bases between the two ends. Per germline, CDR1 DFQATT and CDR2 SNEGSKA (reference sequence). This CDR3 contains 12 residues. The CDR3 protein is CSALPLTYEQYF. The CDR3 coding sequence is TGCAGTGCCCTGCCCCTAACCTACGAGCAGTACTTC.

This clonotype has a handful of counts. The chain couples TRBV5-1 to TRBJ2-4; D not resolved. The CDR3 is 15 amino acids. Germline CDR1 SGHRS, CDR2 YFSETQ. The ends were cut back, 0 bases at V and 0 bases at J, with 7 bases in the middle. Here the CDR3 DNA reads TGCGCCAGCAGCTTGGGCGACTCAGCCAAAAACATTCAGTACTTC. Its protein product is CASSLGDSAKNIQYF.

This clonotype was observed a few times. CDR3 region: CASSRGTGIYTGELFF. The CDR3 bases are TGCGCCAGCAGCCGGGGGACAGGGATTTACACCGGGGAGCTGTTTTTT. The chain is built from TRBV5-1 and TRBJ2-2; 9 nucleotides agree with TRBD1. This CDR3 comprises 16 residues. Unmatched junction bases numbered 7, after V lost 4 bases and J lost 3 bases. Germline V gene lookup returns CDR1 SGHRS and CDR2 YFSETQ.